A selection of T cell receptor beta chains follows, all from one sample in a study of CD8+ T cells in alopecia areata. Sequencing used immunoSEQ multiplex PCR; TCRdb keeps in-frame clones, though not all of them. The sample consists of 200,000 or so clones, roughly 64% of them appearing once. Sequencing used CD4+ T cells sorted from blood, obtained at week 24, from a patient treated with tofacitinib. The receptor source for this set is a human donor with alopecia areata. CDR3s include the opening cysteine and the closing phenylalanine or tryptophan. The D gene is left open where the match is weak. A clone size is listed for some rows: how often the clone was seen (once, few, many), or a class if it is expanded.

d_call clone_size cdr3_length j_call v_call cdr3_nt cdr3_aa
TRBD2 . 14 TRBJ2-3 TRBV2 TGTGCCAGCAGTGACGGACTAGGAGTTGATACGCAGTATTTT CASSDGLGVDTQYF
. few 12 TRBJ1-4 TRBV5-6 TGTGCCAAGGGGAAGACTAATGAAAAACTGTTTTTT CAKGKTNEKLFF
. . 15 TRBJ1-2 TRBV4-1 TGCGCCAGCCGAGTCCTTGACAGGTGGGACTATGGCTACACCTTC CASRVLDRWDYGYTF
TRBD2 . 15 TRBJ2-1 TRBV6-5 TGTGCCAGCAGTTATCGGACTAGCGGGACCAATGAGCAGTTCTTC CASSYRTSGTNEQFF
. . 12 TRBJ2-3 TRBV29-1 TGCAGCGTTGAACAGGGGTCAGATACGCAGTATTTT CSVEQGSDTQYF
. . 15 TRBJ2-5 TRBV14 TGTGCCAGCAGCCAAGGGGTTTCCGGCCAAGAGACCCAGTACTTC CASSQGVSGQETQYF
. . 15 TRBJ1-6 TRBV15 TGTGCCACCAGCAGAGAGGACACCAGGACCTCACCCCTCCACTTT CATSREDTRTSPLHF
. . 13 TRBJ2-7 TRBV19 TGTGCCAGCACCGACAGGGGAGGGCACGAGCAGTACTTC CASTDRGGHEQYF
TRBD2 . 16 TRBJ2-5 TRBV5-1 TGCGCCAGCAGCCGGGATCTAGCGGGGCTGGGCAAGACCCAGTACTTC CASSRDLAGLGKTQYF
TRBD1 many 15 TRBJ1-4 TRBV7-9 TGTGCCAGCAGCAAACAGGGGGCTGGGGTTGAAAAACTGTTTTTT CASSKQGAGVEKLFF
. . 12 TRBJ1-1 TRBV29-1 TGCAGCGTCTACAGGGCGGCCACTGAAGCTTTCTTT CSVYRAATEAFF
. . 13 TRBJ1-5 TRBV28 TGTGCCAGCAGTTTGGGACTGACGGGCCCCCAGCATTTT CASSLGLTGPQHF
TRBD1 few 18 TRBJ2-1 TRBV25-1 TGTGCCAGCAGTGAAGCAGCTACCCGGGACAGGCTCTACAATGAGCAGTTCTTC CASSEAATRDRLYNEQFF
. . 11 TRBJ1-1 TRBV5-4 TGTGCCAGCAGCCTCGATGGTGAAGCTTTCTTT CASSLDGEAFF
TRBD2 . 16 TRBJ2-1 TRBV5-1 TGCGCCAGCAGCTTGAGGACTAGCGGGATGTACAATGAGCAGTTCTTC CASSLRTSGMYNEQFF
. . 13 TRBJ2-7 TRBV28 TGTGCCAGCAGTCTCTCAGGGCTCTACGAGCAGTACTTC CASSLSGLYEQYF
TRBD2 medium-sized 12 TRBJ2-1 TRBV11-1 TGTGCCAGCAGTGTAACTAGCGATGAGCAGTTCTTC CASSVTSDEQFF
. . 13 TRBJ2-3 TRBV6-1 TGTGCCACGTACACAGGGCAGACAGATACGCAGTATTTT CATYTGQTDTQYF
. . 14 TRBJ1-3 TRBV10-3 TGTGCCATCAGTGCCGGGACCGAAGGAAACACCATATATTTT CAISAGTEGNTIYF
TRBD1 . 13 TRBJ2-5 TRBV23-1 TGCGCCAGAATTACAGGGGCCCAAGAGACCCAGTACTTC CARITGAQETQYF
. . 13 TRBJ1-2 TRBV5-1 TGCGCCAGCAGCTTCAGGGGAGGGGATGGCTACACCTTC CASSFRGGDGYTF
. few 12 TRBJ2-5 TRBV5-1 TGCGCCAGCAGTTTAACACGGGAGACCCAGTACTTC CASSLTRETQYF
. . 15 TRBJ1-2 TRBV28 TGTGCCAGCAGTAATATGGGGGTTGCGACCTATGGCTACACCTTC CASSNMGVATYGYTF
TRBD2 . 14 TRBJ2-3 TRBV2 TGTGCCAGAGAGCGGGAGGTTGGCACAGATACGCAGTATTTT CAREREVGTDTQYF
. few 13 TRBJ1-1 TRBV7-9 TGTGCCAGCAGCTTGAGAGGGTTTGCTGAAGCTTTCTTT CASSLRGFAEAFF
. . 11 TRBJ2-1 TRBV30 TGTGCCTGGATGGCAGGGAGGGAGCAGTTCTTC CAWMAGREQFF